Listed here are 28 T cell receptor beta chains from one sample, sequenced in a study of blood T cell repertoires in COVID-19. This table comes from immunoSEQ multiplex PCR, and its TCRdb copy is limited to in-frame clones, with some not included. The sample consists of roughly 68,000 clones, 84% of them appearing once. Sequencing input: peripheral blood. Receptors were obtained from a man aged 50 to 59 with active COVID-19.

The V and J genes are TRBV6-6 and TRBJ2-3; weak D call: TRBD2 (6 bases). Germline assignment: CDR1 MNHNY and CDR2 SVGAGI (reference sequence). The CDR3 contains 12 residues. V lost 7 bases, J lost 9 bases, and 14 bases lay in between. CDR3 coding DNA: TGTGCCAGCACGGGAGAAACAGGCACGCAGTATTTT. Amino acid sequence: CASTGETGTQYF.

V and J are TRBV5-4 and TRBJ2-3; 8 bases align to TRBD1. The length of the CDR3 is 15 residues. The junction had 6 bases not matched to a gene; V was cut back by 4 bases and J by 2 bases. The germline V gene has CDR1 SGHNT and CDR2 YYREEE (reference sequence). CDR3 region: CASSHPDRATDTQYF. CDR3 coding DNA: TGTGCCAGCAGCCACCCGGACAGGGCCACAGATACGCAGTATTTT.

The V gene is TRBV7-7, the J gene TRBJ2-5; D possibly corresponds to TRBD1 (6 bases). Trimming took off 5 bases at V and 3 bases at J, with 25 bases between the two ends. Germline V gives CDR1 SSHAT, CDR2 FNYEAQ (reference sequence). The CDR3 length is 18 residues. The CDR3 DNA reads as TGTGCCAGCAGCCTAAGCTATAGATTGGACAGCGTGGAAGAGACCCAGTACTTC. Its translation: CASSLSYRLDSVEETQYF.

The V gene is TRBV7-9, the J gene TRBJ2-1; possible D gene TRBD1, 5 bases. The CDR3 consists of 14 residues. V was clipped by 3 bases and J by 3 bases, with 9 bases between them. The germline gives CDR1 SEHNR, CDR2 FQNEAQ (reference sequence). The CDR3 DNA reads TGTGCCAGCAGCTTCAGGGATGGCTACAATGAGCAGTTCTTC. Translated, it gives CASSFRDGYNEQFF. The variable domain in full, completed from reference TRBV7-9 and TRBJ2-1, reads DTGVSQNPRHKITKRGQNVTFRCDPISEHNRLYWYRQTLGQGPEFLTYFQNEAQLEKSRLLSDRFSAERPKGSFSTLEIQRTEQGDSAMYLCASSFRDGYNEQFFGPGTRLTVL.

The chain carries TRBV12-3 or TRBV12-4 and TRBJ2-7, with TRBD2 as a possible D gene (5 bases). The CDR3 is 12 residues long. Deletions cut 6 bases from V and 4 bases from J, with 10 bases between. DNA of the CDR3: TGTGCCAGCAGCCGCCGGACTTACGAGCAGTACTTC. It is translated as CASSRRTYEQYF.

V gene TRBV5-1 combines with J gene TRBJ2-2; tentative D call: TRBD1 (5 bases). V shed 1 base and J shed 0 bases, with 7 bases lying between them. CDR3 length: 15 amino acids. Germline V gene sequence: CDR1 SGHRS, CDR2 YFSETQ. CDR3 DNA: TGCGCCAGCAGCTTGCAGGGTCCGAACACCGGGGAGCTGTTTTTT. Residues: CASSLQGPNTGELFF.

The chain uses TRBV13 and TRBJ1-1; D remains unclear. Trimming pared 4 bases from V and 1 base from J, leaving 13 bases between. Germline loops: CDR1 PRHDT, CDR2 FYEKMQ (reference sequence). The CDR3 length is 15 residues. The CDR3 reads CASSYRRVANTEAFF. The CDR3 nucleotides read TGTGCCAGCAGCTACCGGAGAGTAGCGAACACTGAAGCTTTCTTT.

The gene calls are TRBV6-5 and TRBJ2-4; D is possibly TRBD1 (7 bases). The V and J ends lost 9 bases and 9 bases respectively, with 12 bases between them. The germline V gene has CDR1 MNHEY and CDR2 SVGAGI. The CDR3 is 11 amino acids. This CDR3 is CASSGGSIQYF. The CDR3 nucleotides read TGTGCCAGTTCAGGGGGGAGCATTCAGTACTTC.

The chain is built from TRBV2 and TRBJ2-1; 7 bases match TRBD1. The ends lost 6 bases at V and 0 bases at J; junction bases unmatched: 5. The CDR3 length is 15 residues. Germline-derived CDR1 and CDR2 are SNHLY and FYNNEI. The CDR3 loop is CASRARGSSYNEQFF. In nucleotides, the CDR3 is TGTGCCAGCAGGGCCAGGGGGAGCTCCTACAATGAGCAGTTCTTC. The whole variable domain, filled in from reference TRBV2 and TRBJ2-1, reads EPEVTQTPSHQVTQMGQEVILRCVPISNHLYFYWYRQILGQKVEFLVSFYNNEISEKSEIFDDQFSVERPDGSNFTLKIRSTKLEDSAMYFCASRARGSSYNEQFFGPGTRLTVL.

The gene calls are TRBV7-9 and TRBJ2-5, with 12 bases aligning to TRBD2. Germline trimming cut 6 bases from V and 5 bases from J; bases unmatched to any gene: 4. From germline, CDR1 is SEHNR and CDR2 FQNEAQ (reference sequence). This CDR3 has 14 residues. CDR3 nucleotide sequence: TGTGCCAGCAGAAGGACTAGCGGGATGGAGACCCAGTACTTC. This gives the protein CASRRTSGMETQYF.

The gene calls are TRBV1 and TRBJ2-3; the tabulated D call, TRBD2, remains unverified against the DNA. TRBV1 is a documented pseudogene. The CDR3 runs 17 residues. CDR3 sequence: CTSSLASGNGLTDTQYF. The CDR3 DNA is TGCACCAGCAGCCTGGCTAGCGGGAATGGGTTGACAGATACGCAGTATTTT.

This chain links TRBV7-2 with TRBJ1-2; D is ambiguous. Germline V gene lookup returns CDR1 SGHTA and CDR2 FQGNSA. Between the trimmed V and J ends, which lost 3 bases and 5 bases, there was a span of 10 bases. This CDR3 region has 13 residues. The CDR3 coding sequence is TGTGCCAGCAGCTTCAGCACTATTTATGGCTACACCTTC. It specifies CASSFSTIYGYTF.

This clone was observed a handful of times. The rearrangement uses TRBV5-4 and TRBJ2-2, with D possibly TRBD1 on 6 matching bases. The V gene lost 6 bases and the J gene lost 1 base, with 10 bases spanning the gap. Germline V lookup: CDR1 SGHNT, CDR2 YYREEE (reference sequence). The CDR3 has 14 amino acids. The CDR3 protein is CASTPGQNTGELFF. CDR3 nucleotides: TGTGCCAGCACTCCGGGACAGAACACCGGGGAGCTGTTTTTT.

CDR3 nucleotides: TGTGCCAGCAGCCAAGGACAGGGTATATCTGGGGCCAACGTCCTGACTTTC. It codes for CASSQGQGISGANVLTF. V gene TRBV13 combines with J gene TRBJ2-6; TRBD1 agrees at 8 bases. Germline loops: CDR1 PRHDT, CDR2 FYEKMQ (reference sequence). The CDR3 has 17 amino acids. V lost 5 bases and J lost 1; bases outside the gene matches: 7.

J is TRBJ1-1 and V is TRBV10-3; 10 bases align to TRBD1. CDR1 is ENHRY, CDR2 SYGVKD, per germline. The CDR3 sequence is 13 residues long. CDR3 region: CAGTGDVNTEAFF. In DNA form, the CDR3 reads TGTGCTGGGACAGGGGACGTGAACACTGAAGCTTTCTTT.

The V and J genes are TRBV7-2 and TRBJ2-2; 10 nucleotides line up with TRBD1. CDR3 length: 14 residues. CDR1 and CDR2 (germline): SGHTA, FQGNSA. The J segment lost 7 bases and the V segment lost 8 bases, leaving 7 bases of the junction unmatched. The CDR3 reads CASADRGRIGELFF. CDR3 DNA sequence: TGTGCCAGCGCCGACAGGGGGCGCATCGGGGAGCTGTTTTTT.

The chain carries TRBV25-1 and TRBJ2-7; 8 positions agree with TRBD2. This CDR3 has 15 amino acids. Germline CDR1 MGHDK, CDR2 SYGVNS. J gave up 6 bases and V 1 base, and 8 bases lay outside the gene matches. CDR3 sequence: CASSEFGGAGVEQYF. As DNA, the CDR3 is TGTGCCAGCAGTGAATTTGGTGGAGCGGGGGTCGAGCAGTACTTC.

This chain links TRBV4-2 with TRBJ1-1, with D possibly TRBD1 on 6 matching bases. The CDR3 totals 14 residues. Looked up from germline, CDR1 is LGHNA and CDR2 is YNFKEQ. V was shortened by 4 bases and J by 0 bases, with 9 bases between the two germline ends. The CDR3: CASSPNRVNTEAFF. In DNA, the CDR3 is TGTGCCAGCAGCCCAAACAGGGTGAACACTGAAGCTTTCTTT.

The chain's CDR3 is CASSEPGQNTEAFF. Here the CDR3 DNA reads TGTGCCAGCAGTGAGCCAGGGCAGAACACTGAAGCTTTCTTT. The chain has TRBV25-1 and TRBJ1-1; perhaps TRBD1 as D (5 bases). The CDR3 sequence is 14 residues long. Trimming took off 3 bases at V and 1 base at J, with 9 bases between the two ends. Germline lookup yields CDR1 MGHDK and CDR2 SYGVNS.

This chain connects TRBV14 to TRBJ2-3; D is uncertain. This CDR3 contains 12 residues. The V end was cut by 5 bases, the J end by 8 bases, with 11 bases between. The germline CDR1 and CDR2 sequences are SGHDN and FVKESK. The CDR3 loop reads CASSESYGTQYF. Written as DNA, the CDR3 is TGTGCCAGCAGCGAGAGCTACGGTACGCAGTATTTT.

V and J are TRBV5-1 and TRBJ2-7; 7 nucleotides line up with TRBD1. Trimming cost V 6 bases and J 5 bases; bases outside gene matches: 11. The CDR3 covers 14 residues. From germline, CDR1 is SGHRS and CDR2 YFSETQ. The CDR3 sequence is CASTRYNQGDEQYF. CDR3 coding DNA: TGCGCCAGCACCCGATATAATCAGGGGGACGAGCAGTACTTC.

This clone occurred once. V gene TRBV7-9 combines with J gene TRBJ2-6; 8 bases line up with TRBD1. The CDR3 is made up of 16 amino acids. V dropped 5 bases and J dropped 0; count of bases not matched to a gene: 3. From germline, CDR1 is SEHNR and CDR2 FQNEAQ (reference sequence). CDR3 residues: CASSATGGSGANVLTF. CDR3 DNA sequence: TGTGCCAGCAGCGCTACAGGGGGCTCTGGGGCCAACGTCCTGACTTTC.

The rearrangement uses TRBV18 and TRBJ2-5, with D possibly matching TRBD2 (6 bases). V was clipped by 3 bases and J by 1 base, with 12 bases between them. This CDR3 comprises 15 residues. The germline gives CDR1 KGHSH, CDR2 LQKENI. Written as DNA, the CDR3 is TGTGCCAGCTCACCCTTGGGGGGAGGCCAAGAGACCCAGTACTTC. Its translation is CASSPLGGGQETQYF.

The genes are TRBV6-6 and TRBJ1-6, with D perhaps matching TRBD1 (6 bases). The germline V and J ends were trimmed by 8 bases and 8 bases, with 16 bases remaining between them. This CDR3 has 14 amino acids. CDR1 is MNHNY, CDR2 SVGAGI, per germline (reference sequence). CDR3 in DNA: TGTGCCAGCGGACAGCCCGAGGGGCATTCACCCCTCCACTTT. Translation: CASGQPEGHSPLHF.

This clone was found a few times. The chain recombines TRBV5-4 with TRBJ2-2; 11 bases align to TRBD2. The CDR3 loop spans 16 amino acids. V shed 0 bases and J 6 bases; nucleotides not matched to a gene: 4. Looked up from germline, CDR1 is SGHNT and CDR2 is YYREEE (reference sequence). CDR3 coding DNA: TGTGCCAGCAGCTTGGAAGTAGCGGGAGGGTCCGGGGAGCTGTTTTTT. Amino acid sequence: CASSLEVAGGSGELFF.

The chain links TRBV6-6 to TRBJ1-1; 7 nucleotides match TRBD1. In germline, CDR1 is MNHNY, CDR2 SVGAGI (reference sequence). After removal of 3 bases from V and 1 base from J, the junction contained 5 bases not matched to a gene. This CDR3 comprises 15 residues. The CDR3 is CASSYSGQKNTEAFF. Written as DNA, the CDR3 is TGTGCCAGCAGTTATTCGGGACAGAAGAACACTGAAGCTTTCTTT.

V is TRBV11-3 and J is TRBJ1-3; D is ambiguous. CDR1 is SGHNT and CDR2 is YENEEA in the germline V gene. V lost 5 bases and J lost 0, with 8 bases in between. CDR3 size: 14 residues. CDR3 protein: CASSLRPSGNTIYF. CDR3 in DNA: TGTGCCAGCAGCCTCAGGCCCTCTGGAAACACCATATATTTT.

The chain employs TRBV5-1 and TRBJ2-3, with D uncertain. CDR3 length: 16 amino acids. Trimming took 2 bases from V and 0 from J, leaving 13 bases between them. Per the germline V gene, CDR1 is SGHRS and CDR2 is YFSETQ. Here the CDR3 reads CASSFRSSASTDTQYF. DNA of the CDR3: TGCGCCAGCAGCTTCCGGTCTTCTGCTAGCACAGATACGCAGTATTTT. The complete variable domain, with remaining parts taken from reference TRBV5-1 and TRBJ2-3, reads KAGVTQTPRYLIKTRGQQVTLSCSPISGHRSVSWYQQTPGQGLQFLFEYFSETQRNKGNFPGRFSGRQFSNSRSEMNVSTLELGDSALYLCASSFRSSASTDTQYFGPGTRLTVL.